Listed here are 26 T cell receptor beta chains from one sample, sequenced in a study of cytomegalovirus exposure and HLA in healthy donors. Repertoires were generated with immunoSEQ multiplex PCR, while TCRdb's copy carries only in-frame clones and drops some. The sample has over 250,000 clones, around 85% seen once. Sequenced input: PBMCs. Receptor source: a woman between 18 and 29 years old in good health and CMV-seronegative.

This clone appeared a single time. This CDR3 reads CASSYSTEVSGNTIYF. CDR3 coding DNA: TGTGCCAGCAGTTACTCGACGGAGGTCTCTGGAAACACCATATATTTT. The J gene is TRBJ1-3, the V gene TRBV6-5; D not certain. The V gene's germline CDR1 is MNHEY and CDR2 SVGAGI. The CDR3 runs 16 residues. The ends were cut back, 0 bases at V and 0 bases at J, with 9 bases in the middle.

J is TRBJ2-1 and V is TRBV30; tentative D call: TRBD2 (5 bases). V was clipped by 2 bases and J by 5 bases, with 7 bases between them. The CDR3 sequence is 12 residues long. Per germline, CDR1 GTSNPN and CDR2 SVGIG (reference sequence). CDR3 sequence: CAWSSGNNEQFF. The CDR3 DNA sequence: TGTGCCTGGAGTTCGGGGAACAATGAGCAGTTCTTC.

This clone came up once. This chain joins TRBV9 and TRBJ2-3; TRBD2 agrees at 11 bases. J lost 7 bases, V lost 4 bases, and 8 bases had no gene match. Germline CDR1 reads SGDLS; CDR2 reads YYNGEE. This CDR3 has 15 amino acids. The CDR3 reads CASSPRTSGPNTQYF. The DNA of the CDR3 is TGTGCCAGCAGCCCCAGGACTAGCGGGCCCAATACGCAGTATTTT.

Written as DNA, the CDR3 is TGTGCCATCAGTGAGTCGGCAGGGGGAAGTTCACCCCTCCACTTT. This translates into CAISESAGGSSPLHF. The V call is TRBV10-3, the J call TRBJ1-6; TRBD1 aligns across 7 bases. The trim removed 0 bases at V and 9 bases at J, leaving 5 bases unmatched. CDR3 length: 15 amino acids. Per the germline V gene, CDR1 is ENHRY and CDR2 is SYGVKD.

The J gene is TRBJ2-5, the V gene TRBV30; D ambiguous. Germline loops: CDR1 GTSNPN, CDR2 SVGIG (reference sequence). The CDR3 runs 10 residues. Trimming shortened V by 5 bases and J by 5 bases, and 6 bases separated the two germline ends. DNA of the CDR3: TGTGCCTGGTCCAGGGAGACCCAGTACTTC. This codes for CAWSRETQYF.

This clone was picked up a small number of times. In nucleotides, the CDR3 is TGTGCCGGGACAGGGCCGAACACTGAAGCTTTCTTT. It is translated as CAGTGPNTEAFF. The V gene is TRBV6-5, the J gene TRBJ1-1; TRBD1 matches at 9 bases. With V trimmed by 11 bases and J by 1 base, 2 bases remained unmatched. Germline CDR1 MNHEY, CDR2 SVGAGI. This CDR3 is built from 12 residues.

The V call is TRBV7-9, the J call TRBJ1-1; D is unresolved. The germline gives CDR1 SEHNR, CDR2 FQNEAQ (reference sequence). The CDR3 has 12 amino acids. V gave up 6 bases and J gave up 1 base, with 6 bases separating them. The chain's CDR3 is CASRRTNTEAFF. CDR3 nucleotide sequence: TGTGCCAGCAGGCGCACGAACACTGAAGCTTTCTTT.

J is TRBJ2-5 and V is TRBV2; 14 bases fit TRBD2. Germline loops: CDR1 SNHLY, CDR2 FYNNEI. Trimming cost V 6 bases and J 2 bases; bases outside gene matches: 8. The CDR3 is 17 amino acids. The CDR3 coding sequence is TGTGCCAGCAGCGGGGGGACTAGCGGGGGACTGCAAGAGACCCAGTACTTC. It is translated as CASSGGTSGGLQETQYF.

This clone was observed many times. This chain connects TRBV9 to TRBJ1-2, with D perhaps matching TRBD1 (6 bases). The germline V and J ends were trimmed by 2 bases and 4 bases, with 12 bases remaining between them. The CDR3 spans 14 residues. CDR1 and CDR2 from the germline V gene are SGDLS and YYNGEE. Here the CDR3 reads CASSVLQGGYGYTF. Written as DNA, the CDR3 is TGTGCCAGCAGCGTTCTACAGGGTGGCTATGGCTACACCTTC.

V usage is TRBV19 and J usage is TRBJ2-3; 10 bases match TRBD1. The CDR3 has 14 amino acids. Trimming took 9 bases from V and 0 from J; bases not matched to a gene: 3. CDR1 and CDR2 from the germline V gene are LNHDA and SQIVND (reference sequence). The CDR3 nucleotides are TGTGCCAGCTCGGACAGGGGGAGCACAGATACGCAGTATTTT. Protein: CASSDRGSTDTQYF.

The V and J genes are TRBV27 and TRBJ1-2; 8 bases match TRBD1. Germline V gives CDR1 MNHEY, CDR2 SMNVEV (reference sequence). Trimming took 0 bases from V and 0 from J; bases not matched to a gene: 9. The CDR3 length is 18 residues. The CDR3 reads CASSLSAPDRGANYGYTF. As DNA, the CDR3 is TGTGCCAGCAGTTTATCGGCACCCGACAGGGGAGCTAACTATGGCTACACCTTC.

The gene calls are TRBV5-1 and TRBJ2-5, with a possible D match to TRBD1 (6 bases). Germline CDR1 SGHRS, CDR2 YFSETQ. Trimming removed 4 bases from V and 3 bases from J, with 13 bases in between. The CDR3 consists of 14 residues. This CDR3 reads CASSEGTNEETQYF. CDR3 nucleotides: TGCGCCAGCAGCGAAGGGACAAATGAAGAGACCCAGTACTTC.

In its sample, this clone was seen a few times. The V and J genes are TRBV29-1 and TRBJ1-1, with TRBD1 identical over 10 bases. The CDR3 totals 15 residues. V shed 5 bases, J shed 1 base, and the junction held 7 bases outside the gene matches. Germline V gene lookup returns CDR1 SQVTM and CDR2 ANQGSEA. The CDR3 loop is CSVRQGATGNTEAFF. DNA for the CDR3: TGCAGCGTTCGACAGGGGGCGACGGGGAACACTGAAGCTTTCTTT. Together with reference TRBV29-1 and TRBJ1-1, the CDR3 gives the full variable domain: SAVISQKPSRDICQRGTSLTIQCQVDSQVTMMFWYRQQPGQSLTLIATANQGSEATYESGFVIDKFPISRPNLTFSTLTVSNMSPEDSSIYLCSVRQGATGNTEAFFGQGTRLTVV.

This clone was picked up a small number of times. CDR3 region: CASSVPDTGELFF. As DNA, the CDR3 is TGTGCCAGCAGCGTGCCAGACACCGGGGAGCTGTTTTTT. The chain links TRBV9 to TRBJ2-2; D is unclear. Germline lookup yields CDR1 SGDLS and CDR2 YYNGEE. CDR3 length equals 13 residues. V was trimmed by 2 bases and J by 3 bases, leaving 5 bases between them.

This chain connects TRBV10-3 to TRBJ2-7, with 8 bases matching TRBD1. Trimming took 9 bases from V and 6 from J; bases not matched to a gene: 7. The CDR3 is made up of 12 amino acids. The germline CDR1 and CDR2 sequences are ENHRY and SYGVKD. The CDR3 DNA sequence: TGTGCCATTTCCTTAGGGACAGGCGAGCAGTACTTC. Encoded protein: CAISLGTGEQYF.

The chain joins TRBV28 to TRBJ1-2; no firm D call. The germline V and J ends were trimmed by 6 bases and 5 bases, with 13 bases remaining between them. The CDR3 contains 13 residues. CDR1 is MDHEN and CDR2 is SYDVKM in the germline V gene. CDR3 nucleotide sequence: TGTGCCAGCAGCAATACCCCGGGGTATGGCTACACCTTC. Amino acid sequence: CASSNTPGYGYTF.

The V call is TRBV6-1, the J call TRBJ2-7; 8 bases line up with TRBD1. The germline gives CDR1 MNHNS, CDR2 SASEGT. The ends lost 2 bases at V and 6 bases at J; junction bases unmatched: 12. CDR3 size: 16 residues. The CDR3 is CASSEQGRGHSGEQYF. Here the CDR3 DNA reads TGTGCCAGCAGTGAACAGGGCAGGGGGCATTCGGGCGAGCAGTACTTC.

The chain recombines TRBV4-3 with TRBJ1-3, with D possibly TRBD1 on 6 matching bases. Trimming shortened V by 2 bases and J by 1 base, and 12 bases separated the two germline ends. Germline assignment: CDR1 LGHNA and CDR2 YSLEER. This CDR3 comprises 16 residues. CDR3 region: CASSQSAGQSGNTIYF. In DNA, the CDR3 is TGCGCCAGCAGCCAATCCGCAGGACAGTCTGGAAACACCATATATTTT.

CDR3 sequence (DNA): TGTGCCAGCAACCTGGGAGGACCTGGGGCCAACGTCCTGACTTTC. Translating gives CASNLGGPGANVLTF. The rearrangement joins TRBV27 to TRBJ2-6; maybe TRBD2 (6 bases). Trimming left V 7 bases short and J 2 bases short, with 12 bases between. Per the germline V gene, CDR1 is MNHEY and CDR2 is SMNVEV (reference sequence). The CDR3 sequence is 15 residues long.

The chain links TRBV6-1 to TRBJ2-7, with TRBD1 as a possible D gene (5 bases). Trimming cost V 4 bases and J 1 base, with 5 bases left between them. CDR1 is MNHNS and CDR2 is SASEGT in the germline V gene. The CDR3 spans 12 residues. The CDR3 loop reads CASSGQSYEQYF. CDR3 DNA sequence: TGTGCCAGCAGTGGACAGTCCTACGAGCAGTACTTC.

This clone was seen only a few times. V and J are TRBV7-8 and TRBJ1-2; D is perhaps TRBD1 (5 bases). V lost 7 bases and J lost 1, with 19 bases in between. Germline loops: CDR1 SGHVS, CDR2 FQNEAQ. This CDR3 has 16 amino acids. The CDR3 DNA reads as TGTGCCAGCACGAGTGTAGGGGCCACCCTTAACTATGGCTACACCTTC. This translates into CASTSVGATLNYGYTF.

The rearrangement uses TRBV4-1 and TRBJ2-1, with D unclear. V shed 0 bases and J shed 2 bases, with 11 bases lying between them. Germline CDR1 is MGHRA and CDR2 is YSYEKL. The CDR3 has 16 residues. The CDR3 DNA follows: TGCGCCAGCAGCCAAGATCCGGAACAGCCCTACAATGAGCAGTTCTTC. This translates into CASSQDPEQPYNEQFF.

This clone was observed once. The CDR3 sequence is CASSLRVYEQYF. CDR3 bases: TGTGCCAGCAGTTTACGGGTGTACGAGCAGTACTTC. This chain joins TRBV28 and TRBJ2-7; D gene uncertain. Trimming removed 2 bases from V and 4 bases from J, with 6 bases in between. This CDR3 spans 12 amino acids. CDR1 is MDHEN and CDR2 is SYDVKM in the germline V gene. Together with reference TRBV28 and TRBJ2-7, the CDR3 gives the full variable domain: DVKVTQSSRYLVKRTGEKVFLECVQDMDHENMFWYRQDPGLGLRLIYFSYDVKMKEKGDIPEGYSVSREKKERFSLILESASTNQTSMYLCASSLRVYEQYFGPGTRLTVT.

V usage is TRBV2 and J usage is TRBJ2-2, with D possibly matching TRBD2 (6 bases). CDR1 is SNHLY, CDR2 FYNNEI, per germline. This CDR3 spans 13 amino acids. V lost 6 bases to trimming and J lost 5 bases, with 10 bases between them. CDR3 DNA sequence: TGTGCCAGCAGCCAGGGAGGTACCGGGGAGCTGTTTTTT. Translating gives CASSQGGTGELFF.

This sequence joins TRBV6-5 and TRBJ1-4; TRBD1 matches 10 bases. The CDR3 is made up of 14 amino acids. V lost 5 bases, J lost 10 bases, and 7 bases stayed unmatched. Per the germline V gene, CDR1 is MNHEY and CDR2 is SVGAGI. The CDR3 bases are TGTGCCAGCAGTCACCGGACAGGGGGGGGAAAACTGTTTTTT. Translated, it gives CASSHRTGGGKLFF.

This sequence joins TRBV11-2 and TRBJ1-3; the D gene is possibly TRBD1 (5 bases). The CDR3 loop spans 16 amino acids. Germline V gene data show CDR1 as SGHAT and CDR2 as FQNNGV. V dropped 3 bases and J dropped 0 bases, with 12 bases sitting between them. The CDR3 bases are TGTGCCAGCAGCTTGTACAAGGGGCACTCTGGAAACACCATATATTTT. As protein: CASSLYKGHSGNTIYF.